What follows describes a single T cell receptor (beta chain). Its antigen is not known. TCRdb passed the reads through MiXCR, listing each CDR3 protein once. The sample lists approximately 350,000 distinct CDR3 sequences, roughly a third occurring once. The source of the sample is a study of T cell repertoires in cytomegalovirus infection. Study at large: CMV epitopes in the study were HLA-C-restricted (recently identified) and HLA-B-restricted (well studied). Matching HLA type, along with CMV infection, was indicated by public TCR beta signatures.

Overall study findings and caveats: Carriers of CMV plus the relevant HLA were identified by cumulative public TCR beta family frequency. HLA-C-restricted CMV clonotypes gave the most frequent clonotype in two of eight donors.

The sequence derives from a human donor in good health (CMV status not recorded). Some clones in this sample may be carry-over from other donors' samples. The sample here was cultured PBMCs, taken from culture after CMV antigen stimulation.

CDR3 coding DNA: TGTGCCAGCAGCTTAGGCATAGGGGTGGCCAGTGGCTACACCTTC. It codes for CASSLGIGVASGYTF. V is TRBV7-9 and J is TRBJ1-2; the D gene is possibly TRBD1 (5 bases). Deletions cut 1 base from V and 7 bases from J, with 16 bases between. The length of the CDR3 is 15 residues. Per germline, CDR1 SEHNR and CDR2 FQNEAQ (reference sequence).